These T cell receptor beta chains were read from a single sample in a study of T cell repertoires in cytomegalovirus infection. No antigens are known for them. TCRdb fed the reads into MiXCR, producing one record per CDR3 protein. The sample shows about 920,000 distinct CDR3 sequences, around a third of them seen only once. The source was cultured CD8+ T cells from PBMCs, collected from culture after CMV antigen stimulation. These receptors came from a human donor in good health (CMV status not recorded). Some clones in this sample may be carry-over from other donors' samples. The CDR3 runs from the conserved cysteine through the conserved F or W. The order of the fields is V gene, clone size, J gene, D gene, CDR3 protein, CDR3 DNA. The D gene is left open where the match is weak. Only some rows state a clone size, as once, few, many or a class for expanded clones.

TRBV6-2/TRBV6-3,few,TRBJ1-1,NA,CASSYPPVLGTEAFF,TGTGCCAGCAGTTACCCTCCGGTCTTGGGAACTGAAGCTTTCTTT
TRBV12-3/TRBV12-4,few,TRBJ2-1,NA,CASRDGDNEQFF,TGTGCCAGCAGGGACGGGGACAATGAGCAGTTCTTC
TRBV7-2,NA,TRBJ2-7,TRBD2,CASSPAGLAGNEQYF,TGTGCCAGCAGTCCAGCGGGACTAGCGGGGAATGAGCAGTACTTC
TRBV20-1,few,TRBJ2-1,NA,CSARDLDNVLYNEQFF,TGCAGTGCTAGGGATTTAGACAATGTCCTTTACAATGAGCAGTTCTTC
TRBV10-2,NA,TRBJ1-2,TRBD1,CATLLGTGENGYTF,TGCGCCACCCTTCTCGGGACAGGGGAAAACGGCTACACCTTC
TRBV7-6,many,TRBJ1-6,NA,CASSLGGADSPLHF,TGTGCCAGCAGCTTGGGAGGGGCGGATTCACCCCTCCACTTT
TRBV20-1,NA,TRBJ2-1,NA,CSAIGTVSYEQFF,TGCAGTGCTATCGGGACCGTTTCCTATGAGCAGTTCTTC
TRBV5-5,NA,TRBJ1-2,NA,CASSLEQGTEGYTF,TGTGCCAGCAGCTTGGAACAGGGAACGGAGGGCTACACCTTC
TRBV7-3,many,TRBJ2-2,NA,CASSPENTGELFF,TGTGCCAGCAGCCCAGAGAACACCGGGGAGCTGTTTTTT
TRBV12-3/TRBV12-4,NA,TRBJ1-2,NA,CASSTNTGLLYGYTF,TGTGCCAGCAGCACTAACACAGGGCTCCTCTATGGCTACACCTTC